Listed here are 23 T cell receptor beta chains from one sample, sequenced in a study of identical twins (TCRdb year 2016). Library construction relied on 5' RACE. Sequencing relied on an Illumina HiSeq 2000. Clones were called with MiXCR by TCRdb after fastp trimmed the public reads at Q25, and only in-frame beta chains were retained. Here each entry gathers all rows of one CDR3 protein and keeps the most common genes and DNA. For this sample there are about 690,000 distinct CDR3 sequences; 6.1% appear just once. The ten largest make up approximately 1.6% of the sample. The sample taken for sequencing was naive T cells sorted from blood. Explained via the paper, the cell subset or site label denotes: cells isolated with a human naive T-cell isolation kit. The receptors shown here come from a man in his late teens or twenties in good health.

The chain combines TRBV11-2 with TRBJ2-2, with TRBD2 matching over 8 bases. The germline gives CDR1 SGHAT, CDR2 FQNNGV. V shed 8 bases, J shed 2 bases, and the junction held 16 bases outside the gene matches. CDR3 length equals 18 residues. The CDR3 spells CASPKTAGVTFNTGELFF. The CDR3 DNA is TGTGCCAGCCCTAAGACAGCGGGAGTGACCTTTAACACCGGGGAGCTGTTTTTT.

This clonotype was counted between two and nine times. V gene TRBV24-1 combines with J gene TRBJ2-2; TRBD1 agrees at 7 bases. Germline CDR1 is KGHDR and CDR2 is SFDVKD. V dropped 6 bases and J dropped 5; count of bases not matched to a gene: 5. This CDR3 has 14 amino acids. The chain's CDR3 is CATSQQGLTGELFF. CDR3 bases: TGTGCCACCAGTCAACAGGGGCTAACCGGGGAGCTGTTTTTT.

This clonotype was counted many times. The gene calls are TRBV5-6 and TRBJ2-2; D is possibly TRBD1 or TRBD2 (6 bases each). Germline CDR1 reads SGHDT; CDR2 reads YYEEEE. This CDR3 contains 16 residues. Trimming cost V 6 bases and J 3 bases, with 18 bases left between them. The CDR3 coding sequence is TGTGCCAGCACTCAGGTCGGGGGCTCGTACACCGGGGAGCTGTTTTTT. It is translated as CASTQVGGSYTGELFF.

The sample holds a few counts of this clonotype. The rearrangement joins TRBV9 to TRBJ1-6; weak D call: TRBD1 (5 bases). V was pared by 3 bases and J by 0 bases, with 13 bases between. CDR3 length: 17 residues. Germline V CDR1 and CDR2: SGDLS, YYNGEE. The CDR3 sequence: CASSAARQSSYNSPLHF. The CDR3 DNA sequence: TGTGCCAGCAGCGCAGCCCGACAGAGCTCCTATAATTCACCCCTCCACTTT. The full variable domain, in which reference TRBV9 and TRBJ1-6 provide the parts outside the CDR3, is DSGVTQTPKHLITATGQRVTLRCSPRSGDLSVYWYQQSLDQGLQFLIQYYNGEERAKGNILERFSAQQFPDLHSELNLSSLELGDSALYFCASSAARQSSYNSPLHFGNGTRLTVT.

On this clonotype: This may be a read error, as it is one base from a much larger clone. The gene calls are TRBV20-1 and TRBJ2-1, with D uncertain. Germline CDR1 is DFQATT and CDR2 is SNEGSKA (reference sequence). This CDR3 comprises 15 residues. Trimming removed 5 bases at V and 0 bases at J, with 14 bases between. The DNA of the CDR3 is TGCAGTGCTGCTTGGGGAATAGACTCCTACAATGAGCAGTTCTTC. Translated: CSAAWGIDSYNEQFF.

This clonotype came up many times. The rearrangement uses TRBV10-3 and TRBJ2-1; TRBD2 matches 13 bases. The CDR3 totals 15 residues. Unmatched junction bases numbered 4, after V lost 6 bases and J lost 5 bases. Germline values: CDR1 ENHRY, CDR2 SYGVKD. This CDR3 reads CAISRLAGGDNEQFF. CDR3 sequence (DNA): TGTGCCATCAGCCGACTAGCGGGAGGAGACAATGAGCAGTTCTTC.

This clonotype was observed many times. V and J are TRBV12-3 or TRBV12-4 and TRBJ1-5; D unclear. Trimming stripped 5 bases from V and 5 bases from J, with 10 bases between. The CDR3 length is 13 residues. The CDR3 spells CASSPLLDQPQHF. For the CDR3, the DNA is TGTGCCAGCAGTCCGTTGCTGGATCAGCCCCAGCATTTT.

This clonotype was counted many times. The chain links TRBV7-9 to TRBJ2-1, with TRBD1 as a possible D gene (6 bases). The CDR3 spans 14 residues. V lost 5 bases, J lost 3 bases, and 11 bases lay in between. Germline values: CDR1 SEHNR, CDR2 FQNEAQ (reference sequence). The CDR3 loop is CASSGRDNYNEQFF. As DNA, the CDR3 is TGTGCCAGCAGCGGCCGGGACAACTACAATGAGCAGTTCTTC.

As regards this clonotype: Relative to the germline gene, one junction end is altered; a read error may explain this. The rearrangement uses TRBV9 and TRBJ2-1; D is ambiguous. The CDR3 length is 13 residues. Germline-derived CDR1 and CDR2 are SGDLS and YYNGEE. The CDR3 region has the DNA TGTGCCAGCAGCGTAGAAGCCTCCCTAACCTTACTCTTC. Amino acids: CASSVEASLTLLF.

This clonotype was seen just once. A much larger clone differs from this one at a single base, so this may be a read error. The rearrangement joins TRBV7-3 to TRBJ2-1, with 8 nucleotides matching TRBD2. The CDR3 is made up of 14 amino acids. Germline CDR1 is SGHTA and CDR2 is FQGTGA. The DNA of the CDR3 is TGTGCCAGCAGCCCCAGCGGGAGAAACAATGGGCAGTTCTTC. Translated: CASSPSGRNNGQFF.

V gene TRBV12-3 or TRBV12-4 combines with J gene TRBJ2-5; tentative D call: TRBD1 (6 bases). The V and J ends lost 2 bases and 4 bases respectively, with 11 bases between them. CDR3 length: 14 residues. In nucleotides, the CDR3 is TGTGCCAGCAGTTTAACAGGGACGGGAGAGACCCAGTACTTC. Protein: CASSLTGTGETQYF.

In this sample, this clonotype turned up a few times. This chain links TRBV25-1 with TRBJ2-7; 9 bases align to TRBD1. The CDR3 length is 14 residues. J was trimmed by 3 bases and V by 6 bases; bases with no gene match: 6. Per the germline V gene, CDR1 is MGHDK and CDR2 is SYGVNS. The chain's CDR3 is CASRAGQGHYEQYF. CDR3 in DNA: TGTGCCAGCAGAGCGGGACAGGGACACTACGAGCAGTACTTC.

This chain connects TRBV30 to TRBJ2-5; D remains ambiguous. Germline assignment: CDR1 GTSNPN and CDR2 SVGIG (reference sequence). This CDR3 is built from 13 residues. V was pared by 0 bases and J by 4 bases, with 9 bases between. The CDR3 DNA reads TGTGCCTGGAGTGTTTCCTCGGGAGAGACCCAGTACTTC. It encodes CAWSVSSGETQYF.

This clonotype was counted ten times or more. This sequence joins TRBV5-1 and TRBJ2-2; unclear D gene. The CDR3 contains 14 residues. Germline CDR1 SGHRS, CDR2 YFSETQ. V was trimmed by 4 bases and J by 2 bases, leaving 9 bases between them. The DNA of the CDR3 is TGCGCCAGCAGCCCCGTCGGCAACACCGGGGAGCTGTTTTTT. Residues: CASSPVGNTGELFF.

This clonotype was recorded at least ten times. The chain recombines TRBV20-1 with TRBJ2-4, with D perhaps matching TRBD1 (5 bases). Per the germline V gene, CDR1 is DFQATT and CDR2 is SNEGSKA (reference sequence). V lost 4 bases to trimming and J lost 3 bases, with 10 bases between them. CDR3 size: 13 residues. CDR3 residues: CSAKETGKNIQYF. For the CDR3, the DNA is TGCAGTGCTAAAGAAACAGGCAAAAACATTCAGTACTTC.

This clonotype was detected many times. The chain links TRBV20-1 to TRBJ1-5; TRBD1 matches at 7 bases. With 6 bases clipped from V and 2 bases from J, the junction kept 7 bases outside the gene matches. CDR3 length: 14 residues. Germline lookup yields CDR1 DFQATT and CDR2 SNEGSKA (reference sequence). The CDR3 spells CSAPDRAGNQPQHF. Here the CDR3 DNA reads TGCAGTGCACCCGACAGGGCAGGCAATCAGCCCCAGCATTTT.

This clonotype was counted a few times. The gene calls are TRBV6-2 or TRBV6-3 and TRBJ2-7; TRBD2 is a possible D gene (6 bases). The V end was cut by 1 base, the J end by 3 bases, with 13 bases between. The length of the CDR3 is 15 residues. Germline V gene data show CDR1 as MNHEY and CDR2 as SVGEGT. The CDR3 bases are TGTGCCAGCAGTTACTTGACAGCGGGCTACTACGAGCAGTACTTC. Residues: CASSYLTAGYYEQYF.

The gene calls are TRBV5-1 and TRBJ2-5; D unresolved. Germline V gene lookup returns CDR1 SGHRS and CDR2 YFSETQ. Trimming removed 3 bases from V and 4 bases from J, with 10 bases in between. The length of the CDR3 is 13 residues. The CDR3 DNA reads TGCGCCAGCAGCTCCGAACCGTTAGAGACCCAGTACTTC. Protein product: CASSSEPLETQYF. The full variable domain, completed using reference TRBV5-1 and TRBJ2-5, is KAGVTQTPRYLIKTRGQQVTLSCSPISGHRSVSWYQQTPGQGLQFLFEYFSETQRNKGNFPGRFSGRQFSNSRSEMNVSTLELGDSALYLCASSSEPLETQYFGPGTRLLVL.

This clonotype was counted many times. CDR3: CATSRDRGTGELFF. CDR3 in DNA: TGTGCCACCAGCAGAGATCGGGGCACCGGGGAGCTGTTTTTT. The V gene is TRBV15, the J gene TRBJ2-2; a possible D gene is TRBD2 (5 bases). This CDR3 has 14 residues. Germline V gives CDR1 LNHNV, CDR2 YYDKDF (reference sequence). V was trimmed by 0 bases and J by 4 bases, leaving 6 bases between them.

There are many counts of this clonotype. DNA of the CDR3: TGCAGCGTTTTATCAGCGGGAGAATTCGGAGAGCTGTTTTTT. Its translation is CSVLSAGEFGELFF. The chain recombines TRBV29-1 with TRBJ2-2; TRBD2 agrees at 8 bases. Trimming removed 5 bases from V and 11 bases from J; junction bases left unmatched: 13. The CDR3 consists of 14 residues. The germline V gene encodes CDR1 SQVTM and CDR2 ANQGSEA.

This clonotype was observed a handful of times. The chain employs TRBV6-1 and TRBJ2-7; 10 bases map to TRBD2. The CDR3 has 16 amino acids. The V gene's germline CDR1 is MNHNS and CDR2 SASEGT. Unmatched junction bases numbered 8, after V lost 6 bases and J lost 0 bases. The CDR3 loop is CASSQQLAGSSYEQYF. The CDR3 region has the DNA TGTGCCAGCAGCCAACAACTAGCGGGGAGCTCCTACGAGCAGTACTTC.

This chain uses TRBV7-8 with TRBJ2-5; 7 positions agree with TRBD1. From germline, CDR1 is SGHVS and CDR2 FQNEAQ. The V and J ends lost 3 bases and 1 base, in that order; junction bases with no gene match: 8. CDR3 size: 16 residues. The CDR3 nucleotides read TGTGCCAGCAGCTTCGGCAGGGGGTTTTTCCAAGAGACCCAGTACTTC. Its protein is CASSFGRGFFQETQYF.

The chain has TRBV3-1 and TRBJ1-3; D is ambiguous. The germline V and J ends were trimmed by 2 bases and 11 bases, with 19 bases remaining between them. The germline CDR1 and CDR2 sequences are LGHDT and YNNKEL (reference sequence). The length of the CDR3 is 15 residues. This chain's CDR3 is CASSQQRSPRSPIYF. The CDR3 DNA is TGTGCCAGCAGCCAACAAAGGTCGCCACGATCACCCATATATTTT.